This T cell receptor beta chain was retrieved from a study of Graves' ophthalmopathy and Graves' hyperthyroidism. Using RNA transcripts, the TCR beta CDR3 regions were amplified. HTBI-primed RT-PCR formed the first round, and a multiplex PCR formed the second. TCRdb redid the calling of the multiplex PCR reads with MiXCR, one entry per CDR3 protein. The sample records around 1.1 million distinct CDR3 sequences, roughly 35% being singletons. Overall study results and limits: Forecasting of ophthalmopathy progression by the model achieved 70.59% sensitivity and approximately 72% specificity.

For this clonotype: Its antigen remains unidentified. Just one base apart from a much larger clone, this may be a read error. Without the conserved terminal phenylalanine or tryptophan, this CDR3 likely stems from a read error.

This receptor was identified in an adult man with Graves' hyperthyroidism. The sequenced material came from peripheral blood or thyroid tissue (not recorded which).

The CDR3 loop reads CSARVQGITEAFL. In DNA, the CDR3 is TGCAGTGCTAGAGTACAAGGGATCACTGAAGCTTTCCTT. V usage is TRBV20-1 and J usage is TRBJ1-1; D ambiguous. The germline V and J ends were trimmed by 1 base and 4 bases, with 10 bases remaining between them. The CDR3 has 13 residues. CDR1 and CDR2 (germline): DFQATT, SNEGSKA (reference sequence).